This T cell receptor (beta chain) was recovered during a study of vaccination and CD4 T cells after COVID-19. The treatment is: roughly 10-day PBMC culture with coronavirus spike peptide pools or control peptides (ViraFEST assay). Deletions cut 3 bases from V and 4 bases from J, with 7 bases between. The CDR3 spans 13 residues. This clonotype was found a few times. Its cognate antigen is unknown. Sequencing of cultured CD4+ T cell DNA used the Oncomine TCR Beta short-read assay. In TCRdb, the PCR reads were re-called with MiXCR into one record per CDR3 protein. Of 12,000 or so distinct CDR3 sequences detected, around 66% appear once; the ten largest clones hold around 9%.

Material for sequencing was CD4+ T cells from blood, cultured in vitro. The clonotype comes from a human donor who had recovered from COVID-19. The chain recombines TRBV12-3 or TRBV12-4 with TRBJ1-5; no definite D call. CDR3 coding DNA: TGTGCCAGCAGTTTCAGCGGGAATCAGCCCCAGCATTTT. This codes for CASSFSGNQPQHF.